This TCR beta chain comes out of a study of CD8 T cells in ankylosing spondylitis. Study-level results: Researchers reportedly found disease-linked clones significantly enriched in matched ankylosing spondylitis synovial fluid. Researchers report that disease-linked clones proved CD8+ and relatively rare in peripheral blood. A TCR beta motif of 7 or 8 highly homologous variants appeared characteristic of ankylosing spondylitis blood.

This clonotype has more than one count but fewer than ten. The antigen remains undetermined. Trimming removed 4 bases from V and 3 bases from J; junction bases left unmatched: 5. The CDR3 is made up of 16 amino acids. CDR1 and CDR2 from the germline V gene are SGDLS and YYNGEE. TCRdb reanalysed the 5' RACE reads using MiXCR and keeps one entry per CDR3 protein. This table holds 270,000 or so distinct CDR3 sequences, 18% found once. The chain recombines TRBV9 with TRBJ2-3; 13 bases agree with TRBD2. The specimen was blood, either unsorted or a sorted T cell fraction (not recorded which). The sequence came from a male donor with ankylosing spondylitis or in good health (not recorded which). The CDR3 nucleotides are TGTGCCAGCAGCCCGGGACTAGCGGGAAGGACAGATACGCAGTATTTT. It yields the protein CASSPGLAGRTDTQYF.